This TCR beta chain was identified during a study of cytomegalovirus exposure and HLA in healthy donors. The PCR used 60 Vbeta and 13 Jbeta primers. Profiling relied on immunoSEQ multiplex PCR, and the TCRdb table lists in-frame clones only, not all of them. The sample gives about 34,000 clones, roughly two thirds of which show up once; roughly 9.1% is in the top ten. Points from the study as a whole: As a later analysis revealed, most CMV-associated TCR beta chains appeared HLA-restricted. Three of the chains that were CMV-associated were confirmed in vitro to be specific for CMV antigens. In an earlier analysis, in several hundred donors, most V segments appeared productive either ~87% or ~30% of the time.

Donors were nominally healthy when sampled, though unrecorded immune exposures were likely. The length of the CDR3 is 17 residues. V lost 2 bases and J lost 5; bases outside the gene matches: 8. CDR1 SGHTA and CDR2 FQGTGA come from the germline V gene. As concerns this clone: The antigen remains unidentified.

The sample comprised PBMCs. The chain couples TRBV7-3 to TRBJ2-5, with TRBD2 identical over 13 bases. This TCR was recovered from a man aged 40-50 years in good health and CMV-seropositive. The DNA for the CDR3 is TGTGCCAGCAGCTTAGGCCCGGGACTAGCGGGGTTTGAGACCCAGTACTTC. This gives the protein CASSLGPGLAGFETQYF.